This T cell receptor beta chain stems from a study of OX40 agonist ivuxolimab in advanced cancers. The table came from immunoSEQ multiplex PCR; TCRdb's copy has only in-frame clones and leaves some out. The sample includes tens of thousands of clones, roughly nine tenths of them seen just once. In germline, CDR1 is SNHLY, CDR2 FYNNEI. V was cut by 1 base and J by 9 bases, with 20 bases left in between. There are 16 residues in the CDR3. The sequencing used CD4+ or CD8+ T cells sorted from blood, collected in a trial of the OX40 agonist ivuxolimab. This receptor was obtained from an adult with an advanced solid tumor such as melanoma, head and neck, liver or kidney cancer. The rearrangement uses TRBV2 and TRBJ2-3, with TRBD2 as a possible D gene (5 bases). This CDR3 is CASSEGVPGVGRTQYF. CDR3 nucleotide sequence: TGTGCCAGCAGTGAAGGGGTCCCCGGGGTCGGCAGGACGCAGTATTTT.